Listed below are T cell receptor beta chains from one sample, sequenced in a study of cytomegalovirus exposure and HLA in healthy donors. The data were produced by immunoSEQ multiplex PCR, yet TCRdb's version contains in-frame clones alone and is incomplete. This table holds about 200,000 clones, 70% to 85% found once. Source material: PBMCs. These receptor sequences come from a woman aged 25 to 39 in good health and CMV-seropositive. The CDR3 runs from the conserved cysteine through the conserved F or W. D genes are given only for firm matches. Rows give clone size only sometimes, using once, few, many, or a class for an expanded clone.

j_call clone_size v_call d_call cdr3_nt cdr3_aa
TRBJ1-4 few TRBV7-8 TRBD1 TGTGCCAGCAGCCCTCGCCGGGACAGGGGTGAAAAACTGTTTTTT CASSPRRDRGEKLFF
TRBJ1-1 - TRBV5-1 - TGCGCCAGCAGCCGCGAGGCCGAAATAGGAATGAACACTGAAGCTTTCTTT CASSREAEIGMNTEAFF
TRBJ1-2 few TRBV5-1 - TGCGCCAGCAGCTTGACCCCCTTGCGCTTCTCCCCCTATGGCTACACCTTC CASSLTPLRFSPYGYTF
TRBJ1-2 - TRBV5-1 TRBD1 TGCGCCAGCAGACCAACGACAGGGGACTTCTATGGCTACACCTTC CASRPTTGDFYGYTF
TRBJ1-1 once TRBV5-6 TRBD1 TGTGCCAGCACCCCTTGGGACAGGGGTGCTGAAGCTTTCTTT CASTPWDRGAEAFF
TRBJ1-1 - TRBV9 - TGTGCCAGCAGCCCGCGAACAGGGAAAGAAACTTTCTTT CASSPRTGKETFF
TRBJ1-1 - TRBV9 TRBD1 TGTGCCAGCAGCTCAGGGGGGAACACTGAAGCTTTCTTT CASSSGGNTEAFF
TRBJ2-1 - TRBV15 - TGTGCCACCAGCAGAGATCTTGTCGGCTCCTACAATGAGCAGTTCTTC CATSRDLVGSYNEQFF
TRBJ1-1 - TRBV5-1 - TGCGCCAGCAGCGCCGAGGGGGAGAACACTGAAGCTTTCTTT CASSAEGENTEAFF
TRBJ2-5 once TRBV4-3 TRBD2 TGCGCCAGCAGCCATCTAACTAGCGGCCAAGAGACCCAGTACTTC CASSHLTSGQETQYF
TRBJ2-1 - TRBV5-6 - TGTGCCAGCAGCTTGAGGCTAGTCGATGAGCAGTTCTTC CASSLRLVDEQFF
TRBJ1-3 - TRBV7-9 - TGTGCCAGCAGCTTAGCTTGGGAGACGAGATCTGGAAACACCATATATTTT CASSLAWETRSGNTIYF
TRBJ1-2 - TRBV29-1 - TGCAGCGTTAACAGGGACGGAGGTGGCTACACCTTC CSVNRDGGGYTF
TRBJ1-2 few TRBV19 - TGTGCCAGTAGTCAGGGTTCCAGGCTATCCTATGGCTACACCTTC CASSQGSRLSYGYTF
TRBJ1-2 - TRBV7-2 TRBD1 TGTGCCAGCAGCCGCACCGGGACAGGGCTTATCGACTATGGCTACACCTTC CASSRTGTGLIDYGYTF
TRBJ2-7 - TRBV18 TRBD1 TGTGCCAGCTCACCATCGGGACAGGGGGGGGTTGGAGAGCAGTACTTC CASSPSGQGGVGEQYF
TRBJ2-5 - TRBV5-1 TRBD1 TGCGCCAGCAGCTGGGGGACAGGGGTGGGGGAGACCCAGTACTTC CASSWGTGVGETQYF
TRBJ1-4 - TRBV5-6 - TGTGCCAGCAGCGTTCTTCGGGGGGTTGGTGAAAAACTGTTTTTT CASSVLRGVGEKLFF
TRBJ2-7 few TRBV5-1 TRBD2 TGCGCCAGCAGCTTGTGGGCGGGGGGCCCCTACGAGCAGTACTTC CASSLWAGGPYEQYF
TRBJ2-5 - TRBV10-1 - TGCGCCAGCAGTGACCCAGGGTTATCGGAGACCCAGTACTTC CASSDPGLSETQYF
TRBJ2-2 once TRBV29-1 - TGCAGCCTCCTTCGGGAGAACACCGGGGAGCTGTTTTTT CSLLRENTGELFF
TRBJ1-1 - TRBV7-8 - TGTGCCAGCAGCCCGATCTCGACAGAATTGAACACTGAAGCTTTCTTT CASSPISTELNTEAFF
TRBJ2-3 - TRBV9 TRBD2 TGTGCCAGCAGCGTAGTGGCGGGAGGGAGCACAGATACGCAGTATTTT CASSVVAGGSTDTQYF
TRBJ2-3 once TRBV9 TRBD2 TGTGCCAGCAGCGTAGACGCGGGAGGGCTTAAGCAGTATTTT CASSVDAGGLKQYF
TRBJ2-7 few TRBV27 TRBD1 TGTGCCAGCAGCAATCCGATAGGGGACAGGGGCCCCTACGAGCAGTACTTC CASSNPIGDRGPYEQYF
TRBJ2-1 - TRBV30 TRBD2 TGTGCCTGGAGTGACTGGACTAGCGGGAGGGCCAGAAATGAGCAGTTCTTC CAWSDWTSGRARNEQFF
TRBJ2-6 - TRBV6-1 TRBD1 TGTGCCAGCAGTGCCGGGACAGGTCGGTCTGGGGCCAACGTCCTGACTTTC CASSAGTGRSGANVLTF
TRBJ1-4 - TRBV30 - TGTGCCTGGAGTGGAATCCGGCGGGCGGAAAAACTGTTTTTT CAWSGIRRAEKLFF
TRBJ1-5 once TRBV19 - TGTGCCAGTAGTATAGATCGGGTCAAACGCAATCAGCCCCAGCATTTT CASSIDRVKRNQPQHF
TRBJ1-4 - TRBV7-9 TRBD1 TGTGCCAGCAGCCCAGCCAAAACAGGGGGCACTGAAAAACTGTTTTTT CASSPAKTGGTEKLFF
TRBJ2-7 - TRBV15 - TGTGCCACCAGCAGCTTAACCGGGAACTACTACGAGCAGTACTTC CATSSLTGNYYEQYF
TRBJ2-7 - TRBV5-4 TRBD1 TGTGCCAGCAGCCTGGGTGTTGCAGGGGGCTACGAGCAGTACTTC CASSLGVAGGYEQYF
TRBJ1-2 once TRBV2 - TGTGCCAGCAGTGAGGGGGGAGGCTACACCTTC CASSEGGGYTF
TRBJ2-7 - TRBV18 - TGTGCCAGCTCACTTACAAAAACCTACGAGCAGTACTTC CASSLTKTYEQYF
TRBJ2-1 once TRBV15 - TGTGCCACTGGAGCGGAGCTCTCCTACAATGAGCAGTTCTTC CATGAELSYNEQFF
TRBJ1-1 once TRBV11-2 TRBD1 TGTGCCAGCAGCCCGGGACAGATGAACACTGAAGCTTTCTTT CASSPGQMNTEAFF
TRBJ1-1 once TRBV7-6 - TGTGCCAGCAGCTTAGAACAGGCGAACACTGAAGCTTTCTTT CASSLEQANTEAFF
TRBJ2-7 - TRBV7-2 TRBD1 TGTGCCAGCAGAGCCCGGGACAGAAACTACGAGCAGTACTTC CASRARDRNYEQYF
TRBJ1-6 - TRBV19 - TGTGCCAGTAGTATAGAGTCGGGGGATTCACCCCTCCACTTT CASSIESGDSPLHF
TRBJ2-7 - TRBV6-1 - TGTGCCAGCAGCCTGGAGGGATACGAGCAGTACTTC CASSLEGYEQYF
TRBJ2-3 - TRBV11-2 - TGTGCCAGCAGCTTAGTGGGAGGCGGCACAGATACGCAGTATTTT CASSLVGGGTDTQYF
TRBJ1-2 few TRBV5-8 - TGTGCCAGCAGCTTGGCGGCAGGGGCCTATGGCTACACCTTC CASSLAAGAYGYTF
TRBJ1-2 - TRBV30 - TGTGCCTGGAGTAAGGGGCCATATGGCTACACCTTC CAWSKGPYGYTF
TRBJ1-4 - TRBV4-1 TRBD1 TGCGCCAGCAGCCAACTATCACAGGGGCTTAATGAAAAACTGTTTTTT CASSQLSQGLNEKLFF
TRBJ1-5 - TRBV19 - TGTGCCAGTAGTATAGATCCGCGCGGCAGTAAACTCCATAGCAATCAGCCCCAGCATTTT CASSIDPRGSKLHSNQPQHF
TRBJ2-1 - TRBV19 - TGTGCCAGTAGTACAGGGGGACTCTACAATGAGCAGTTCTTC CASSTGGLYNEQFF
TRBJ1-4 - TRBV11-3 - TGTGCCAGCAGCCTAGGCGAAGGGGAAACTAATGAAAAACTGTTTTTT CASSLGEGETNEKLFF
TRBJ2-1 - TRBV11-2 - TGTGCCAGCGCCGCTCTGACTGGACCTGAGGGCAATGAGCAGTTCTTC CASAALTGPEGNEQFF
TRBJ1-3 once TRBV13 - TGTGCCAGCAGTCCCGGGGGATCTGGAAACACCATATATTTT CASSPGGSGNTIYF
TRBJ2-2 - TRBV7-2 - TGTGCCAGCAGCTCTCCTAACACCGGGGAGCTGTTTTTT CASSSPNTGELFF
TRBJ2-3 - TRBV6-1 - TGTGCCAGCAGTGAAAAGCGCCCCAGGGAAGATACGCAGTATTTT CASSEKRPREDTQYF
TRBJ2-1 - TRBV2 TRBD1 TGTGCCAGCAGTAGGGACAGGGTGGATGAGCAGTTCTTC CASSRDRVDEQFF
TRBJ2-1 - TRBV2 - TGTGCCAGCAGTCAGGACAACCTAGATTTAAATGAGCAGTTCTTC CASSQDNLDLNEQFF
TRBJ1-1 - TRBV5-1 TRBD1 TGCGCCAGCAGCTTGGGACAGGGCGGCACTGAAGCTTTCTTT CASSLGQGGTEAFF
TRBJ1-5 - TRBV6-1 TRBD1 TGTGCCAGCAGTGTTCTCCGGGACAGGGAGACACGGTTCAATCAGCCCCAGCATTTT CASSVLRDRETRFNQPQHF